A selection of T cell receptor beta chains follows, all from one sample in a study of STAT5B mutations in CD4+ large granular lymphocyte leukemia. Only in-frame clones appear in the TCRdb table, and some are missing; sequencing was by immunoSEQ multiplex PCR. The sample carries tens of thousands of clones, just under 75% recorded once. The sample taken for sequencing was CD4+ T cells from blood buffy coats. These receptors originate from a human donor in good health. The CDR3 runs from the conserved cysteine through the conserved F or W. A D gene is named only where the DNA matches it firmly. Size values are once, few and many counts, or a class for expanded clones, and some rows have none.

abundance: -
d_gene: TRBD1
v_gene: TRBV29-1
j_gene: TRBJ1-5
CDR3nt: TGCAGTGTTCGAACAGGGGATAATCAGCCCCAGCATTTT
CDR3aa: CSVRTGDNQPQHF

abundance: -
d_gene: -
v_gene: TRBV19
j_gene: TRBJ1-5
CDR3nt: TGTGCCAGTAGTGGGATGACGAGCAATCAGCCCCAGCATTTT
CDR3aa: CASSGMTSNQPQHF

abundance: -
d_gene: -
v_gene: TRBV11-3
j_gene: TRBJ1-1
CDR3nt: TGTGCCAGCAGCTTAGGGCGACGGGAAGAAGCTTTCTTT
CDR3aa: CASSLGRREEAFF

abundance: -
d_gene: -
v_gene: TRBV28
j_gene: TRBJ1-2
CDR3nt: TGTGCCAGCACCCGGCCGGCGTCTAACTATGGCTACACCTTC
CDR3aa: CASTRPASNYGYTF

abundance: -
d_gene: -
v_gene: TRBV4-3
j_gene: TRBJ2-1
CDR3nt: TGCGCCAGCAGCCAAGATCACCGGACCCGGGAGCAGTTCTTC
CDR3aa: CASSQDHRTREQFF

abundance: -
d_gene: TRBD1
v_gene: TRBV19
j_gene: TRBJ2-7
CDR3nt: TGTGCCAGTACCCAGGCAGGGGGCCTAGGCGAGCAGTACTTC
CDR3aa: CASTQAGGLGEQYF

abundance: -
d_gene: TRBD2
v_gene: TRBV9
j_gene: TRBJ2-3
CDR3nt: TGTGCCAGCAGCGTAGGCGGCGGGGGAATGAATCGGCAGTATTTT
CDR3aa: CASSVGGGGMNRQYF

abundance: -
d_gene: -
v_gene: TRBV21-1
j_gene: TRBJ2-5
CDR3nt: TGTGCCAGCAGCAAAGGAAGTGGCGGGAGGCCCCAAGAGACCCAGTACTTC
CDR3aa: CASSKGSGGRPQETQYF

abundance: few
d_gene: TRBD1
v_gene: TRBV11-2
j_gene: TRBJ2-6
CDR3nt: TGTGCCAGCAGCTTCCGTCCAATGCGGGACAGGGCTGGGGCCAACGTCCTGACTTTC
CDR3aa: CASSFRPMRDRAGANVLTF

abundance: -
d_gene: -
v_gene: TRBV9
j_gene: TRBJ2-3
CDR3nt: TGTGCCAGCAGCGTAGAAGGCTTGATGAACACAGATACGCAGTATTTT
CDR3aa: CASSVEGLMNTDTQYF

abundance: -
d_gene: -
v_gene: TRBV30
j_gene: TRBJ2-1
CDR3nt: TGTGCCTGGAGTGTACCCGACACCCACAATGAGCAGTTCTTC
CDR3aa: CAWSVPDTHNEQFF

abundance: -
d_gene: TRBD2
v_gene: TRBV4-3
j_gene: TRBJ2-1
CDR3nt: TGCGCCAGCAGCCAAGATCGGGCGGGAGTGTACAGCTCCTACAATGAGCAGTTCTTC
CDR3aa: CASSQDRAGVYSSYNEQFF

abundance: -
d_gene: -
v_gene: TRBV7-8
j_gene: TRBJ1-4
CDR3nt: TGTGCCAGCAGCCTTTCTGGGGGCAGGGATGAAAAACTGTTTTTT
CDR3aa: CASSLSGGRDEKLFF

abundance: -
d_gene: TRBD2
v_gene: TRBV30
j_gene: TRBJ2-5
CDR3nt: TGTGCCTGGAGTCTAGGACTAGCAAGCGAGACCCAGTACTTC
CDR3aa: CAWSLGLASETQYF

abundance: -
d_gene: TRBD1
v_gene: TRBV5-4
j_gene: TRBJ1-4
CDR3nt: TGTGCCAGCAGCCTACAGGGGAATGAAAAACTGTTTTTT
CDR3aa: CASSLQGNEKLFF

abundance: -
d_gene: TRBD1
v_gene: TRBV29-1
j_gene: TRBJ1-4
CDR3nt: TGCAGCGCGGGACAGATTAATGAAAAACTGTTTTTT
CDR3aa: CSAGQINEKLFF

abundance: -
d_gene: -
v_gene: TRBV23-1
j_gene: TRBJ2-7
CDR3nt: TGCGCCAGCAGTCAATCGATTGACTCCTCCTACGAGCAGTACTTC
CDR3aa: CASSQSIDSSYEQYF

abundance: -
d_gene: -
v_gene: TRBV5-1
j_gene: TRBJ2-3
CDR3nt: TGCGCCAGCAGCTTGGTCAGTCCAAACACAGATACGCAGTATTTT
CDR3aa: CASSLVSPNTDTQYF

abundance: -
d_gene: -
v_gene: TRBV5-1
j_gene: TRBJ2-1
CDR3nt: TGCGCCAGCAGTCGAGGGGAATACAATGAGCAGTTCTTC
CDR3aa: CASSRGEYNEQFF

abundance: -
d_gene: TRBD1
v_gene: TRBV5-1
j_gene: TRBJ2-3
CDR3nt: TGCGCCAGCAGCCCCGACAGGGGAACAGATACGCAGTATTTT
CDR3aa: CASSPDRGTDTQYF

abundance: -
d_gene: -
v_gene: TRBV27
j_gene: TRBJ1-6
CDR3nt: TGTGCCAGCAGTCCCGGGAATAGTAATTCACCCCTCCACTTT
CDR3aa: CASSPGNSNSPLHF

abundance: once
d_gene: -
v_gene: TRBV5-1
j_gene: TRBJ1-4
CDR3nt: TGCGCCAGCGCCCGGACAGCGAGGGGGAATGAAAAACTGTTTTTT
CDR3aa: CASARTARGNEKLFF

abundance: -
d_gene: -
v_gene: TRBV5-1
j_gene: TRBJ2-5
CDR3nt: TGCGCCAGCAGCTTAACAGGGACCCAATTCCAAGAGACCCAGTACTTC
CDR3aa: CASSLTGTQFQETQYF

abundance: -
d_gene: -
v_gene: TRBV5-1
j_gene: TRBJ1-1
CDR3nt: TGCGCCAGCAGCTTGCGGGGTTTGAACACTGAAGCTTTCTTT
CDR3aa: CASSLRGLNTEAFF

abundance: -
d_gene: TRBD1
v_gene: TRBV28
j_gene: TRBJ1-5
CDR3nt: TGTGCCAGCAGTTTGACCCAGGGGGGGAATCAGCCCCAGCATTTT
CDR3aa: CASSLTQGGNQPQHF

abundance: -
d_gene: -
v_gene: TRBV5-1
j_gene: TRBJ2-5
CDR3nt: TGCGCCAGCAGCTTGGGTGGACCGGCCTTCGCTGAGACCCAGTACTTC
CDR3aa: CASSLGGPAFAETQYF

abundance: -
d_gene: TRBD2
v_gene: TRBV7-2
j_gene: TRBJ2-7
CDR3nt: TGTGCCAGCAGCTTAGCGCTGGCTAGCGGCACCGGCGAGCAGTACTTC
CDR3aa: CASSLALASGTGEQYF

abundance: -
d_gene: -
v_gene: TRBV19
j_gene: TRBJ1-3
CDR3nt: TGTGCCAGTAGTCCAGCGGGACGGTTCTCTGGAAACACCATATATTTT
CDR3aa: CASSPAGRFSGNTIYF

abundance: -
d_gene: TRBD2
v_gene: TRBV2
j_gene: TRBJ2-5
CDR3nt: TGTGCCAGTCGATTAGCGGGGGGGCGAGAGACCCAGTACTTC
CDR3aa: CASRLAGGRETQYF

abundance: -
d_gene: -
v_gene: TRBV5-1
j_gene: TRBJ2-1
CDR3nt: TGCGCCAGCAGCTTGGGGGGACTCCAGGAGCAGTTCTTC
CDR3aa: CASSLGGLQEQFF

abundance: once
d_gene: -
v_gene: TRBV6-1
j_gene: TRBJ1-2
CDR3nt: TGTGCCAGCACCAGAAGCGGGCCTCGGTCTGGCTACACCTTC
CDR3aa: CASTRSGPRSGYTF